This T cell receptor (beta chain) is from a study of blood T cell repertoires in COVID-19. Study-level background: In each case, the material was cDNA or gDNA derived from T cells, B-cell-depleted T cells, or PBMCs.

How the authors handled the data: Researchers report that nucleated cell counts were estimated from reference gene primer amplification. Using immunoSEQ multiplex PCR, the repertoire was profiled, and TCRdb retains in-frame clones only, with some absent. V and J calls and clone size follow that table, whereas D and trimming were derived from the DNA. The sample records 250,000 or so clones, roughly 87% being singletons. From germline, CDR1 is MDHEN and CDR2 SYDVKM. The CDR3 sequence is 15 residues long. With 5 bases clipped from V and 7 bases from J, the junction kept 5 bases outside the gene matches.

The chain joins TRBV28 to TRBJ1-6; 10 bases fit TRBD1. Sequencing used peripheral blood. The TCR sequence derives from a man between 18 and 29 years old with active or convalescent COVID-19. CDR3 DNA sequence: TGTGCCAGCAGTGATTGGACAGGGGGAAATTCACCCCTCCACTTT. Translated: CASSDWTGGNSPLHF.